This T cell receptor (beta chain) was captured by sequencing in a study of blood T cell repertoires in COVID-19 (dated by TCRdb to 2020 to 2021). With respect to the entire study: Samples covering the acute and convalescent phases of COVID-19 were provided by collaborators in the United States, Italy and Spain. Sample metadata almost always included a de-identified subject ID, COVID-19 status, age in years and sex. A freely available public database, intended as a resource for researchers studying the immune response to SARS-CoV-2, is where the repertoires were released. The material from the prospective study consisted of cDNA or gDNA derived from T cells, B-cell-depleted T cells, or PBMCs. Subjects who had been exposed to COVID-19, were actively infected with it, or had recovered from it provided the deeply sampled blood TCRbeta repertoires that made up the dataset. Samples came from the ongoing ImmuneRACE study (first 160 participants) plus 1,254 subjects from 6 global collaborators. HLA class I and class II types, where available, came from metadata supplied by the sample provider rather than from assay-based typing.

Collaborating institutions collected whole blood in K2EDTA tubes following their own protocols. Collaborator samples were shipped for TCRbeta analysis as frozen whole blood, isolated PBMCs, or DNA extracted from either sample type. General study outcomes and caveats: The amount of clinical and demographic metadata varied by source and participant and was provided uncurated.

Points on this clone: No antigen is known for it. No qualities accompany the bases; no much larger clone lies one base away.

CDR1 and CDR2, per the germline V gene, are SGHTA and FQGNSA. The CDR3 measures 16 amino acids from cysteine to phenylalanine. Only the CDR3 DNA is retained, 48 bases long and in frame from the first base. V is cut by 1 base and J by 4 bases, and the space between the germline ends is 13 bases. TCRbeta CDR3 regions were amplified from genomic DNA by means of the immunoSEQ Assay, a bias-controlled multiplex PCR. The authors processed their data as follows. Within the assay, amplification of reference gene primers was used to estimate how many nucleated cells each sample contained. To quantify the absolute abundance of each unique TCRbeta CDR3 rearrangement, sequence reads were collapsed and filtered. For each sample, productive Simpson clonality was calculated as the square root of Simpson's diversity index across productive rearrangements. In TCRdb, the immuneACCESS table is reduced to in-frame sequences with V and J assigned. These tables do not hold every clone; where another copy was compared, an unresolved V gene accounts for under half, and the others remain unexplained. The V and J calls and clone size come from that table; D and trimming were worked out from the DNA. The sample profile shows under 250,000 clones; 65% to 85% of them were found once. Jointly, the top ten make up around 6% of the sample.

The TCR sequence derives from a human donor in a cohort sampled during active COVID-19. The sequenced sample consisted of peripheral blood. Recombination joined TRBV7-2 with TRBJ1-4; TRBD1 could be the D gene, as 6 bases match. DNA sequence: TGTGCCAGCAGCTTAGGGCCCGGACAGTTTAATGAAAAACTGTTTTTT. Its protein product is CASSLGPGQFNEKLFF.